Below, 13 T cell receptor beta chains from the same sample are listed, as sequenced in a study of shared clonotypes between healthy human individuals. Libraries were prepared by immunoSEQ multiplex PCR; TCRdb keeps only in-frame clonotypes and omits some of them. The data hold roughly 1.5 million clones, with approximately 98% observed a single time. Sequencing was performed on naive CD4+ T cells sorted from blood. Subset in this sample: CD45RA+ positively selected. These receptors all come from a man aged 30 to 39 in good health.

The chain couples TRBV27 to TRBJ1-5, with 11 bases fitting TRBD1. After removal of 6 bases from V and 1 base from J, the junction contained 8 bases not matched to a gene. The CDR3 loop spans 17 amino acids. Germline loops: CDR1 MNHEY, CDR2 SMNVEV (reference sequence). CDR3 DNA sequence: TGTGCCAGCAGCCCTCGGACAGGGGGCGGGAGCAATCAGCCCCAGCATTTT. Encoded protein: CASSPRTGGGSNQPQHF.

This clone was observed a single time. The V gene is TRBV7-2, the J gene TRBJ2-1; D not resolved. Germline-derived CDR1 and CDR2 are SGHTA and FQGNSA. The CDR3 has 16 residues. Trimming shortened V by 5 bases and J by 1 base, and 15 bases separated the two germline ends. The CDR3 protein is CASSPWLHLSYNEQFF. The DNA of the CDR3 is TGTGCCAGCAGCCCGTGGCTGCATCTATCCTACAATGAGCAGTTCTTC.

The rearrangement uses TRBV27 and TRBJ2-1, with D uncertain. Germline V gives CDR1 MNHEY, CDR2 SMNVEV (reference sequence). This CDR3 spans 15 amino acids. V gave up 4 bases and J gave up 3 bases, with 13 bases separating them. The CDR3 loop is CASSSGSPSYNEQFF. The CDR3 coding sequence is TGTGCCAGCAGTTCGGGTAGCCCCAGCTACAATGAGCAGTTCTTC.

The chain combines TRBV18 with TRBJ2-4; 8 nucleotides match TRBD1. Germline-derived CDR1 and CDR2 are KGHSH and LQKENI. The CDR3 extends over 17 amino acids. The J segment lost 0 bases and the V segment lost 2 bases, leaving 6 bases of the junction unmatched. CDR3 DNA: TGTGCCAGCTCACCAAAGACAGGGGACTTAGCCAAAAACATTCAGTACTTC. Translated: CASSPKTGDLAKNIQYF. Full variable domain (missing parts from reference TRBV18 and TRBJ2-4): NAGVMQNPRHLVRRRGQEARLRCSPMKGHSHVYWYRQLPEEGLKFMVYLQKENIIDESGMPKERFSAEFPKEGPSILRIQQVVRGDSAAYFCASSPKTGDLAKNIQYFGAGTRLSVL.

This rearrangement joins TRBV9 to TRBJ1-3; maybe TRBD1 (6 bases). Germline CDR1 is SGDLS and CDR2 is YYNGEE. Trimming pared 3 bases from V and 4 bases from J, leaving 14 bases between. CDR3 length equals 15 residues. Written as DNA, the CDR3 is TGTGCCAGCAGCGCGCCCGACAGGACCGGAAACACCATATATTTT. This sequence encodes CASSAPDRTGNTIYF.

Only one count was recorded for this clone. The chain is built from TRBV5-4 and TRBJ2-5; weak D call: TRBD1 (7 bases). Germline V CDR1 and CDR2: SGHNT, YYREEE (reference sequence). The CDR3 sequence is 15 residues long. V shed 0 bases and J shed 6 bases, with 15 bases lying between them. CDR3 region: CASSLVGGGLKTQYF. Written as DNA, the CDR3 is TGTGCCAGCAGCTTGGTAGGAGGGGGCCTGAAGACCCAGTACTTC.

About this clone: This same CDR3 is encoded by further DNA sequences in the sample. The rearrangement links TRBV5-1 to TRBJ2-2, with TRBD2 matching 8 bases. The germline V gene encodes CDR1 SGHRS and CDR2 YFSETQ. The CDR3 consists of 15 residues. The junction had 5 bases not matched to a gene; V was cut back by 2 bases and J by 5 bases. CDR3 sequence reads: CASSLSGSGTGELFF. CDR3 in DNA: TGCGCCAGCAGCTTAAGCGGGAGTGGGACCGGGGAGCTGTTTTTT.

This clone has just one count. The rearrangement uses TRBV2 and TRBJ1-2, with D uncertain. V lost 2 bases, J lost 4 bases, and 5 bases lay in between. This CDR3 is 12 amino acids long. CDR1 SNHLY and CDR2 FYNNEI come from the germline V gene. The CDR3 DNA sequence: TGTGCCAGCAGTGAATCGCTCTATGGCTACACCTTC. Its translation is CASSESLYGYTF. Full variable domain (remainder filled in from reference TRBV2 and TRBJ1-2): EPEVTQTPSHQVTQMGQEVILRCVPISNHLYFYWYRQILGQKVEFLVSFYNNEISEKSEIFDDQFSVERPDGSNFTLKIRSTKLEDSAMYFCASSESLYGYTFGSGTRLTVV.

V gene TRBV6-1 combines with J gene TRBJ2-7; 11 positions match TRBD2. This CDR3 has 14 residues. J was trimmed by 6 bases and V by 8 bases; bases with no gene match: 9. CDR1 is MNHNS and CDR2 is SASEGT in the germline V gene. The CDR3: CASRLAGLFTEQYF. The CDR3 DNA reads TGTGCCAGCCGACTAGCGGGACTGTTCACCGAGCAGTACTTC.

The chain uses TRBV27 and TRBJ2-7, with 14 bases matching TRBD2. The CDR3 extends over 17 amino acids. Trimming removed 4 bases from V and 1 base from J; junction bases left unmatched: 6. The V gene's germline CDR1 is MNHEY and CDR2 SMNVEV (reference sequence). The CDR3 coding sequence is TGTGCCAGCAGTTCGTCGGGACTAGCGGGGGTGTCCTACGAGCAGTACTTC. This sequence encodes CASSSSGLAGVSYEQYF.

The CDR3 region has the DNA TGCGCCAGCGGCAGCAGGAGCTATAATGAAAAACTGTTTTTT. It codes for CASGSRSYNEKLFF. The genes are TRBV10-2 and TRBJ1-4, with D unclear. The CDR3 spans 14 residues. Germline loops: CDR1 WSHSY, CDR2 SAAADI. V lost 8 bases to trimming and J lost 4 bases, with 14 bases between them.

This chain links TRBV19 with TRBJ1-5, with 7 bases lining up with TRBD1. Trimming removed 7 bases from V and 3 bases from J; junction bases left unmatched: 9. Per the germline V gene, CDR1 is LNHDA and CDR2 is SQIVND (reference sequence). The CDR3 has 15 residues. For the CDR3, the DNA is TGTGCCAGTAATCGGGACAGAGCTTCCAATCAGCCCCAGCATTTT. Encoded protein: CASNRDRASNQPQHF. Full variable domain (outside the CDR3, taken from reference TRBV19 and TRBJ1-5): DGGITQSPKYLFRKEGQNVTLSCEQNLNHDAMYWYRQDPGQGLRLIYYSQIVNDFQKGDIAEGYSVSREKKESFPLTVTSAQKNPTAFYLCASNRDRASNQPQHFGDGTRLSIL.

V usage is TRBV7-3 and J usage is TRBJ2-1; D tentatively reads TRBD1 or TRBD2 (5 bases each). The V and J ends lost 5 bases and 8 bases respectively, with 19 bases between them. The CDR3 length is 15 residues. Germline loops: CDR1 SGHTA, CDR2 FQGTGA. The CDR3 nucleotides read TGTGCCAGCAGCGTTGGACCGGGACGACTTGATGAGCAGTTCTTC. This encodes CASSVGPGRLDEQFF. Variable domain in full (rest from reference TRBV7-3 and TRBJ2-1): GAGVSQTPSNKVTEKGKYVELRCDPISGHTALYWYRQSLGQGPEFLIYFQGTGAADDSGLPNDRFFAVRPEGSVSTLKIQRTERGDSAVYLCASSVGPGRLDEQFFGPGTRLTVL.